Each of the 15 T cell receptor beta chains below was sequenced from the same sample in a study of neurological immune-mediated disorders. MiXCR, run by TCRdb on the 5' RACE reads, gives a single entry per CDR3 protein. The sample has more than 15,000 distinct CDR3 sequences, about 2.8% seen once; the top ten hold under 7%. Sample: PBMCs. The origin of the receptors is a woman between 18 and 30 years old with multiple sclerosis.

The chain joins TRBV28 to TRBJ1-1; D gene ambiguous. The CDR3 sequence is 14 residues long. Trimming cost V 3 bases and J 0 bases, with 8 bases left between them. Germline CDR1 reads MDHEN; CDR2 reads SYDVKM. DNA of the CDR3: TGTGCCAGCAGTTTTCAGAAATTGAACACTGAAGCTTTCTTT. Protein product: CASSFQKLNTEAFF.

This clonotype was recorded many times. The chain uses TRBV5-1 and TRBJ2-3; D gene unclear. V lost 0 bases and J 2 bases, leaving 7 bases between the germline ends. Germline V gene lookup returns CDR1 SGHRS and CDR2 YFSETQ. CDR3 size: 14 residues. The CDR3 DNA is TGCGCCAGCAGCTTGGAAGACCTCACAGATACGCAGTATTTT. It codes for CASSLEDLTDTQYF. The full variable domain, in which reference TRBV5-1 and TRBJ2-3 provide the parts outside the CDR3, is KAGVTQTPRYLIKTRGQQVTLSCSPISGHRSVSWYQQTPGQGLQFLFEYFSETQRNKGNFPGRFSGRQFSNSRSEMNVSTLELGDSALYLCASSLEDLTDTQYFGPGTRLTVL.

Ten or more counts support this clonotype. V usage is TRBV20-1 and J usage is TRBJ2-2, with a possible D match to TRBD2 (5 bases). The CDR3 has 17 amino acids. V shed 0 bases and J shed 0 bases, with 14 bases lying between them. Germline V CDR1 and CDR2: DFQATT, SNEGSKA (reference sequence). Written as DNA, the CDR3 is TGCAGTGCTAGAGACCCCGGACGGACTGCGAACACCGGGGAGCTGTTTTTT. Protein product: CSARDPGRTANTGELFF.

This clonotype was picked up many times. The CDR3 region has the DNA TGCGCCAGCAGCTTGTGGGGAAACACCATATATTTT. Protein product: CASSLWGNTIYF. The chain joins TRBV5-1 to TRBJ1-3; D unclear. Germline V CDR1 and CDR2: SGHRS, YFSETQ. The V gene lost 1 base and the J gene lost 4 bases, with 3 bases spanning the gap. The CDR3 runs 12 residues.

This clonotype appeared a few times. Since the CDR3 does not end with the conserved phenylalanine or tryptophan, this likely comes from a read error. The chain uses TRBV12-3 or TRBV12-4 and TRBJ1-1, with a possible D match to TRBD1 (5 bases). Trimming stripped 2 bases from V and 1 base from J, with 8 bases between. This CDR3 is 14 amino acids long. The CDR3 region is CASSLSDRNTEAFC. The CDR3, as DNA: TGTGCCAGCAGTTTAAGTGACAGGAACACTGAAGCTTTCTGT.

This clonotype was seen at least ten times. The chain has TRBV5-6 and TRBJ2-3; D is perhaps TRBD2 (6 bases). The CDR3 is 15 amino acids. With 1 base removed from V and 4 bases from J, the gap between germline ends came to 13 bases. Germline V gene lookup returns CDR1 SGHDT and CDR2 YYEEEE. CDR3 amino acids: CASSLPGRIPDTQYF. CDR3 nucleotides: TGTGCCAGCAGCTTGCCAGGGAGGATCCCAGATACGCAGTATTTT. Looking up the rest from reference TRBV5-6 and TRBJ2-3 gives the full variable domain: DAGVTQSPTHLIKTRGQQVTLRCSPKSGHDTVSWYQQALGQGPQFIFQYYEEEERQRGNFPDRFSGHQFPNYSSELNVNALLLGDSALYLCASSLPGRIPDTQYFGPGTRLTVL.

This chain connects TRBV7-2 to TRBJ2-4; TRBD2 matches at 8 bases. V dropped 4 bases and J dropped 3; count of bases not matched to a gene: 2. This CDR3 is built from 14 residues. The germline V gene encodes CDR1 SGHTA and CDR2 FQGNSA. As DNA, the CDR3 is TGTGCCAGCAGCTCCGCGGGGGGCAAAAACATTCAGTACTTC. Translation gives CASSSAGGKNIQYF.

This chain uses TRBV10-1 with TRBJ2-1; D gene unclear. V was trimmed by 4 bases and J by 5 bases, leaving 12 bases between them. This CDR3 is built from 14 residues. Germline V gene lookup returns CDR1 WNHNN and CDR2 SYGVQD (reference sequence). CDR3 region: CASSGPRIDNEQFF. DNA of the CDR3: TGCGCCAGCAGTGGCCCCAGGATCGACAATGAGCAGTTCTTC.

This clonotype was picked up many times. This chain uses TRBV7-9 with TRBJ1-1; TRBD1 matches at 8 bases. V lost 1 base to trimming and J lost 1 base; unmatched junction nucleotides: 11. Per germline, CDR1 SEHNR and CDR2 FQNEAQ (reference sequence). The CDR3 length is 18 residues. The CDR3, as DNA: TGTGCCAGCAGCTTAGGAAGAGGGCAGGGGGCGCGGAACACTGAAGCTTTCTTT. Encoded protein: CASSLGRGQGARNTEAFF. Filled out from reference TRBV7-9 and TRBJ1-1, the complete variable domain reads DTGVSQNPRHKITKRGQNVTFRCDPISEHNRLYWYRQTLGQGPEFLTYFQNEAQLEKSRLLSDRFSAERPKGSFSTLEIQRTEQGDSAMYLCASSLGRGQGARNTEAFFGQGTRLTVV.

There are many counts of this clonotype. The rearrangement uses TRBV9 and TRBJ2-7; the match to TRBD1 covers 10 bases. CDR1 is SGDLS and CDR2 is YYNGEE in the germline V gene. V shed 8 bases and J 2 bases; nucleotides not matched to a gene: 16. The CDR3 is made up of 17 amino acids. The CDR3 reads CASEGGQGQRGTYEQYF. CDR3 DNA sequence: TGTGCCAGTGAGGGGGGACAGGGGCAAAGAGGAACCTACGAGCAGTACTTC.

Ten or more counts support this clonotype. The V and J genes are TRBV20-1 and TRBJ2-1; 10 nucleotides align to TRBD2. J was trimmed by 9 bases and V by 1 base; bases with no gene match: 3. Per germline, CDR1 DFQATT and CDR2 SNEGSKA (reference sequence). The CDR3 runs to 13 residues. CDR3 sequence (DNA): TGCAGTGCTAGAGTAGCGGGAGGAAGTGAGCAGTTCTTC. Residues: CSARVAGGSEQFF.

This clonotype was detected many times. V usage is TRBV5-1 and J usage is TRBJ1-1; D perhaps matches TRBD1 (6 bases). Trimming cost V 4 bases and J 0 bases, with 10 bases left between them. The CDR3 is made up of 14 amino acids. Germline assignment: CDR1 SGHRS and CDR2 YFSETQ. The CDR3 here is CASSPGTLNTEAFF. The CDR3, as DNA: TGCGCCAGCAGCCCCGGGACACTGAACACTGAAGCTTTCTTT.

This clonotype appeared many times. The chain links TRBV7-2 to TRBJ1-2; the match to TRBD1 covers 7 bases. After removal of 3 bases from V and 2 bases from J, the junction contained 12 bases not matched to a gene. The CDR3 runs to 17 residues. CDR1 SGHTA and CDR2 FQGNSA come from the germline V gene. CDR3 in amino acids: CASSFRQGVRGNYGYTF. The CDR3 region has the DNA TGTGCCAGCAGCTTTCGACAGGGTGTGAGGGGGAACTATGGCTACACCTTC.

This clonotype was seen at least ten times. The chain couples TRBV9 to TRBJ2-1, with 12 bases matching TRBD2. The V segment lost 4 bases and the J segment 7 bases; nucleotides outside the gene matches: 3. Looked up from germline, CDR1 is SGDLS and CDR2 is YYNGEE. The CDR3 contains 14 residues. The CDR3: CASSIGTSGNEQFF. CDR3 nucleotide sequence: TGTGCCAGCAGCATCGGGACTAGCGGGAATGAGCAGTTCTTC.

This clonotype was seen many times. Written as DNA, the CDR3 is TGCGCCAGCAGCTTGGAATATCGAGGGGGCACTGAAGCTTTCTTT. It encodes CASSLEYRGGTEAFF. The V call is TRBV5-1, the J call TRBJ1-1; a weak D match, TRBD1 (6 bases). This CDR3 has 15 amino acids. Per germline, CDR1 SGHRS and CDR2 YFSETQ. The ends were cut back, 0 bases at V and 4 bases at J, with 13 bases in the middle. Full variable domain (missing parts from reference TRBV5-1 and TRBJ1-1): KAGVTQTPRYLIKTRGQQVTLSCSPISGHRSVSWYQQTPGQGLQFLFEYFSETQRNKGNFPGRFSGRQFSNSRSEMNVSTLELGDSALYLCASSLEYRGGTEAFFGQGTRLTVV.